The sequence of this T cell receptor (beta chain) was determined in a study of HIV-infected children after antiretroviral therapy interruption. About the research overall: For the interruption arm, samples span week 0 through about 3 years after study end.

This CDR3 has 11 amino acids. Deletions cut 1 base from V and 9 bases from J, with 4 bases between. Germline V lookup: CDR1 SGHTA, CDR2 FQGNSA. Study results and caveats: Naive CD4+ sequences overlapped less between time points once interruption began.

This clonotype is categorized as medium-sized. The antigen remains undetermined. RNA-based 3' RACE libraries used unique molecular identifiers. One entry per CDR3 protein results from TCRdb running MiXCR on the 3' RACE reads. This sample has about 37,000 distinct CDR3 sequences, with 6.5% found just once. Treatment reported: PENTA 11 planned treatment interruption arm or continuous ART arm. Sorting from thawed PBMCs isolated naive CD4+ CD45RA+ CD45RO- T cells. The TCR sequence derives from a pool of human donors with HIV. J is TRBJ2-1 and V is TRBV7-2; the D is unclear. The material was CD45RA+ CD4+ T cells from PBMCs, pooled from several time points, obtained from a donor given antiretroviral therapy, either interrupted or continuous. Specified subset: naive CD4+ CD45RA+ CD45RO- T cells. CDR3 residues: CASSLESEQFF. In DNA, the CDR3 is TGTGCCAGCAGCTTAGAGAGTGAGCAGTTCTTC.